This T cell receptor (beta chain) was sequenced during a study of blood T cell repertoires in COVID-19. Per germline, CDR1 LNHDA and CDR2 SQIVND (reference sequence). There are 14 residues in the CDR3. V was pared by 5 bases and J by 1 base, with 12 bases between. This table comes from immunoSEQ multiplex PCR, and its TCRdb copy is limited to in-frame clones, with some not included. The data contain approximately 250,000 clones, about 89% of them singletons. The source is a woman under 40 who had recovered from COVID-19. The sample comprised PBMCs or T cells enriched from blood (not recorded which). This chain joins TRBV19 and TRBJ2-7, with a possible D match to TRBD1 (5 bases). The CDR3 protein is CASSFQGQSYEQYF. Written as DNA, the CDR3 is TGTGCCAGTAGTTTCCAGGGCCAGTCCTACGAGCAGTACTTC.